The TCR beta chain under discussion was sequenced for a study of radiation and T cells in renal cell carcinoma. Whole-study findings and limits: No pretreatment tumor biopsies were available for baseline clonotypes. In blood, top tumor clones expanded by 2 weeks, shrinking by 4.

Time point of the sample: blood 4 weeks post-SBRT, at nephrectomy. Treatment noted: 15 Gy SBRT to primary tumor, nephrectomy 4 weeks later. Nephrectomy followed 15 Gy stereotactic body radiation by 4 weeks. The patient's renal cell carcinoma had clear cell pathology. Only a few counts were recorded for this clone. The antigen is not known. Sequencing was performed with immunoSEQ multiplex PCR; in TCRdb, only in-frame clones are kept and a portion is missing. The sample lists roughly 170,000 clones, around 89% occurring once. Losses at the gene ends were 4 bases for V and 7 bases for J; bases not matched to a gene: 10. CDR1 and CDR2 (germline): SGHRS, YFSETQ. The CDR3 consists of 16 residues.

The rearrangement links TRBV5-1 to TRBJ1-4; 10 bases map to TRBD1. The sequenced sample was blood, obtained from a patient whose treatment included radiotherapy and nephrectomy. This receptor was taken from a woman between 50 and 59 years old with renal cell carcinoma. The CDR3 loop is CASSEVPGQGTEKLFF. CDR3 sequence (DNA): TGCGCCAGCAGCGAAGTACCGGGACAGGGGACTGAAAAACTGTTTTTT.